This TCR beta chain was captured by sequencing in a study of cytomegalovirus exposure and HLA in healthy donors. The wider study: Among a few hundred genotyped donors, approximately 80% fell in the Caucasian-associated ancestry cluster.

Use of 60 Vbeta and 13 Jbeta primers characterized the PCR. TCRdb's copy holds only in-frame clones and misses some; the assay was immunoSEQ multiplex PCR. The sample carries about 180,000 clones, around 74% recorded once. Per germline, CDR1 KGHSH and CDR2 LQKENI. CDR3 size: 18 residues. Trimming cost V 6 bases and J 7 bases; bases outside gene matches: 16. Specimen: PBMCs. The chain couples TRBV18 to TRBJ1-6; 9 bases fit TRBD1. The origin of this receptor is a male donor in good health and CMV-seronegative. The CDR3 region is CASSPGWVPGQGNSPLHF. The CDR3 DNA follows: TGTGCCAGCTCCCCGGGTTGGGTGCCGGGACAGGGAAATTCACCCCTCCACTTT.